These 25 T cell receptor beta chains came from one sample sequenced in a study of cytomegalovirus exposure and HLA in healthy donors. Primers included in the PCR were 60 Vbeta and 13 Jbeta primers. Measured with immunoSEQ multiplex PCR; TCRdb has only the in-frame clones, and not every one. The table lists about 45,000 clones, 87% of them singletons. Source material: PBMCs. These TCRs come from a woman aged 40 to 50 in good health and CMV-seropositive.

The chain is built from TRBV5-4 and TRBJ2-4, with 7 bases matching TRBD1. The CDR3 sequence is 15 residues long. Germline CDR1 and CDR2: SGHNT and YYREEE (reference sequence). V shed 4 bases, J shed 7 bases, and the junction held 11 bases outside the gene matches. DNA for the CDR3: TGTGCCAGCAGCCCGGGGACAGCCTGGGGGAACATTCAGTACTTC. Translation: CASSPGTAWGNIQYF.

The CDR3 DNA follows: TGCGCCAGCAGCCGAACCAACAGGGGTGAAGAGCAGTACTTC. This sequence encodes CASSRTNRGEEQYF. This sequence joins TRBV4-1 and TRBJ2-7; 7 nucleotides match TRBD1. The V segment lost 4 bases and the J segment 7 bases; nucleotides outside the gene matches: 10. This CDR3 contains 14 residues. In germline, CDR1 is MGHRA, CDR2 YSYEKL.

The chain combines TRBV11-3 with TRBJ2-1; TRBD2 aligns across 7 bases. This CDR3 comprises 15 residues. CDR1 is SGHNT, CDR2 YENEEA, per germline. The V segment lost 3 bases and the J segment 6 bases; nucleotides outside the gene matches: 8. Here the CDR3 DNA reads TGTGCCAGCAGCTTGAGGGAGGGGCGCCTCAATGAGCAGTTCTTC. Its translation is CASSLREGRLNEQFF.

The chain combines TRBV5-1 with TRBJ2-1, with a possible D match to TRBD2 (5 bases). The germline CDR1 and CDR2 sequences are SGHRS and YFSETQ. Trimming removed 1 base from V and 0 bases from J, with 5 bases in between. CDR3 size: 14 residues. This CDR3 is CASSLRDSYNEQFF. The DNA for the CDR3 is TGCGCCAGCAGCTTGCGGGACTCCTACAATGAGCAGTTCTTC.

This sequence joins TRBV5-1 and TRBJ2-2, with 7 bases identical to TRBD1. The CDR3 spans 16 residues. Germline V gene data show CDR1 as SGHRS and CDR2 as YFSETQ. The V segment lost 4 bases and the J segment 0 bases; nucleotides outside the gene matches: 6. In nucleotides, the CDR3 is TGCGCCAGCAGCCGAACCGGGACAGCGAACACCGGGGAGCTGTTTTTT. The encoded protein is CASSRTGTANTGELFF.

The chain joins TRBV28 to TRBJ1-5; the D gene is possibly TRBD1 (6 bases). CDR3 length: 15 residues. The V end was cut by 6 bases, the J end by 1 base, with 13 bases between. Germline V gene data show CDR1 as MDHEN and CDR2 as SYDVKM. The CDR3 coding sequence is TGTGCCAGCAGAACACAGGGCGGGAGCAATCAGCCCCAGCATTTT. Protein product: CASRTQGGSNQPQHF.

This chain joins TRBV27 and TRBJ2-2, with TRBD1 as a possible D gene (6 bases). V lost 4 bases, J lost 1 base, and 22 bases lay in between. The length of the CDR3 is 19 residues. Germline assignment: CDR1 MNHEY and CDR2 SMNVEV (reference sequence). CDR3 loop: CASSSYWTAQLLNTGELFF. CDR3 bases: TGTGCCAGCAGTTCTTACTGGACAGCTCAGCTTTTGAACACCGGGGAGCTGTTTTTT.

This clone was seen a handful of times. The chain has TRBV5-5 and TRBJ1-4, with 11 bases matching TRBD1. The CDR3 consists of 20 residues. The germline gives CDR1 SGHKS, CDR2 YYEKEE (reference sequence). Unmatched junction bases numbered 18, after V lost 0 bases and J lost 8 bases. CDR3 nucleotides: TGTGCCAGCAGCTTGGAGGGGGTCCCGGGACAGGGGGTGTCTAGAGAAAAACTGTTTTTT. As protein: CASSLEGVPGQGVSREKLFF.

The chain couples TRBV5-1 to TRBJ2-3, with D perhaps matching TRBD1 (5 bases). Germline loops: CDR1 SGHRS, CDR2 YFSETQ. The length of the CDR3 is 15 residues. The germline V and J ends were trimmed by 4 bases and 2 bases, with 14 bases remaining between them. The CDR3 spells CASSPQGVDTDTQYF. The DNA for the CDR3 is TGCGCCAGCAGCCCCCAAGGGGTTGACACAGATACGCAGTATTTT.

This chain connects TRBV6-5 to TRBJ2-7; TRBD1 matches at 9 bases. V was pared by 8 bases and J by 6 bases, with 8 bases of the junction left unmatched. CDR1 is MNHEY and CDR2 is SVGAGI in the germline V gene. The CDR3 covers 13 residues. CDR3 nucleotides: TGTGCCAGCGCCGGGACAGGGTATGGCGAGCAGTACTTC. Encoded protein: CASAGTGYGEQYF.

The CDR3 spells CATSSQYSSSYNSPLHF. Written as DNA, the CDR3 is TGTGCCACCAGCTCCCAGTACTCTAGCTCCTATAATTCACCCCTCCACTTT. The chain is built from TRBV15 and TRBJ1-6; no reliable D call. Trimming shortened V by 5 bases and J by 0 bases, and 14 bases separated the two germline ends. The germline V gene encodes CDR1 LNHNV and CDR2 YYDKDF (reference sequence). CDR3 length: 17 amino acids.

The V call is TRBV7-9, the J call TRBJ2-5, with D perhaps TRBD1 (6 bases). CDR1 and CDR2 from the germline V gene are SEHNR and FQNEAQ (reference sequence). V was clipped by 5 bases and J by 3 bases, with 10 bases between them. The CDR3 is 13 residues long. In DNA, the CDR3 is TGTGCCAGCAGCCCCGGACAGAAAGAGACCCAGTACTTC. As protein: CASSPGQKETQYF. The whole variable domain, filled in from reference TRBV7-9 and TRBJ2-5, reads DTGVSQNPRHKITKRGQNVTFRCDPISEHNRLYWYRQTLGQGPEFLTYFQNEAQLEKSRLLSDRFSAERPKGSFSTLEIQRTEQGDSAMYLCASSPGQKETQYFGPGTRLLVL.

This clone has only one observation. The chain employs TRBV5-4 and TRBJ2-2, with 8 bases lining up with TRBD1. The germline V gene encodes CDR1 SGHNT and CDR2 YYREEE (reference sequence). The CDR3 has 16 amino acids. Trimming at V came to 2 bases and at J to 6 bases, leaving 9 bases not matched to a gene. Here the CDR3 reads CASSLQGVLRAGELFF. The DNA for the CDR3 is TGTGCCAGCAGCTTACAGGGGGTCCTGAGGGCCGGGGAGCTGTTTTTT. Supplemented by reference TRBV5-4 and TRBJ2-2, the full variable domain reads ETGVTQSPTHLIKTRGQQVTLRCSSQSGHNTVSWYQQALGQGPQFIFQYYREEENGRGNFPPRFSGLQFPNYSSELNVNALELDDSALYLCASSLQGVLRAGELFFGEGSRLTVL.

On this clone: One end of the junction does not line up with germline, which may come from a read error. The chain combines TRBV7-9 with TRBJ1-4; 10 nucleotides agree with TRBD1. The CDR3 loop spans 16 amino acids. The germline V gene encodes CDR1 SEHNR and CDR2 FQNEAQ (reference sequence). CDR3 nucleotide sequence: TGTTCCAGCAGCTTAGCCCTCGGGACAGGGGACGAAAAACTGTTTTTT. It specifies CSSSLALGTGDEKLFF. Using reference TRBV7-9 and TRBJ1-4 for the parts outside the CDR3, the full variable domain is DTGVSQNPRHKITKRGQNVTFRCDPISEHNRLYWYRQTLGQGPEFLTYFQNEAQLEKSRLLSDRFSAERPKGSFSTLEIQRTEQGDSAMYLCSSSLALGTGDEKLFFGSGTQLSVL.

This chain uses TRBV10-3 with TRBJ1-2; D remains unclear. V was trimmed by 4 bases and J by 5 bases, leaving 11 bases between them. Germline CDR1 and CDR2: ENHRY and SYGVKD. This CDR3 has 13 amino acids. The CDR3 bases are TGTGCCATCAGTGCGTCGTCTTATTATGGCTACACCTTC. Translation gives CAISASSYYGYTF.

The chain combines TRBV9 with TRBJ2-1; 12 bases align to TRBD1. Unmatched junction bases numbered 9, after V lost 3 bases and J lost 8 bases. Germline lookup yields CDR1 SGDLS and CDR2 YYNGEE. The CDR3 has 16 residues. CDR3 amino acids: CASSGSRDRGPDEQFF. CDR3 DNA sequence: TGTGCCAGCAGCGGTTCCCGGGACAGGGGGCCGGATGAGCAGTTCTTC. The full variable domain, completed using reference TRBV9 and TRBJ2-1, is DSGVTQTPKHLITATGQRVTLRCSPRSGDLSVYWYQQSLDQGLQFLIQYYNGEERAKGNILERFSAQQFPDLHSELNLSSLELGDSALYFCASSGSRDRGPDEQFFGPGTRLTVL.

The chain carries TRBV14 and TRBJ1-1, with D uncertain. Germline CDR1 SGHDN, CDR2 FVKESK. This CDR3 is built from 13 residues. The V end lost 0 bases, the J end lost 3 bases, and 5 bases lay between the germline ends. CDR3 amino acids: CASSQELYTEAFF. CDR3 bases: TGTGCCAGCAGCCAAGAGCTATACACTGAAGCTTTCTTT.

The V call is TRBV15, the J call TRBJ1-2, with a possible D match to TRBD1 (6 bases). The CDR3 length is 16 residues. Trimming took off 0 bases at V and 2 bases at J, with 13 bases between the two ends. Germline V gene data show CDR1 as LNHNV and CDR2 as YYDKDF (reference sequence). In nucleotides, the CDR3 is TGTGCCACCAGCAGAGATCCGAGGCAGGGGAACTATGGCTACACCTTC. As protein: CATSRDPRQGNYGYTF. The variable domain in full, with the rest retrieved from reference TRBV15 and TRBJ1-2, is DAMVIQNPRYQVTQFGKPVTLSCSQTLNHNVMYWYQQKSSQAPKLLFHYYDKDFNNEADTPDNFQSRRPNTSFCFLDIRSPGLGDTAMYLCATSRDPRQGNYGYTFGSGTRLTVV.

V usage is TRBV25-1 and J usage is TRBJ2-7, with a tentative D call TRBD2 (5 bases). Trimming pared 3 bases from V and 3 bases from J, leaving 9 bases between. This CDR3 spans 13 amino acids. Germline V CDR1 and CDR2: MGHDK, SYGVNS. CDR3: CASSDAGGYEQYF. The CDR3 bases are TGTGCCAGCAGTGACGCCGGAGGCTACGAGCAGTACTTC.

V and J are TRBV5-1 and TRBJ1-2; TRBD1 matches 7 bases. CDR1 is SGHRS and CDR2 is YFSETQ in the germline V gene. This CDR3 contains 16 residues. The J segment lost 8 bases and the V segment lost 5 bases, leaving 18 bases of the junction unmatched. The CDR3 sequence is CASSLGTAYNLGGYTF. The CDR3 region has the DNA TGCGCCAGCAGTCTTGGGACAGCGTATAACCTAGGAGGCTACACCTTC.

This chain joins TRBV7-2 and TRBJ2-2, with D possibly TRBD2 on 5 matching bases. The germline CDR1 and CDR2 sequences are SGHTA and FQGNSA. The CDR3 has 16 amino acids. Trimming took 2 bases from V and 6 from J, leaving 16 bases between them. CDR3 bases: TGTGCCAGCAGCTTAAGACTCACGGGGTCGGCCGGGGAGCTGTTTTTT. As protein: CASSLRLTGSAGELFF.

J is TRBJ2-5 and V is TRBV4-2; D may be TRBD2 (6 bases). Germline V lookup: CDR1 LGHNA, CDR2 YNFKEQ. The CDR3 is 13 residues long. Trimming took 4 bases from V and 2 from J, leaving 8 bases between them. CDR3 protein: CASSRGLQETQYF. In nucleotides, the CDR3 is TGTGCCAGCAGCCGGGGACTGCAAGAGACCCAGTACTTC.

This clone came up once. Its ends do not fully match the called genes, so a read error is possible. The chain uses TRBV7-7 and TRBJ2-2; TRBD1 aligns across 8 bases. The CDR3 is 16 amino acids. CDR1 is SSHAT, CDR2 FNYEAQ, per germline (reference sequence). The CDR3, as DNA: TGTGCTAGCAGCGTAACGGGACAGGTGTCGGGCGGGGAGCTGTTTTTT. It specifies CASSVTGQVSGGELFF.

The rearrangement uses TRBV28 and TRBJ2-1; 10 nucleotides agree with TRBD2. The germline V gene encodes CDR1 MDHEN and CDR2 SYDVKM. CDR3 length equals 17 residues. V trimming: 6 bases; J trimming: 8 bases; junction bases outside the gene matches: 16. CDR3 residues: CASSPPVPGLAIYEQFF. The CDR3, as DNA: TGTGCCAGCAGCCCCCCCGTGCCGGGACTAGCGATCTATGAGCAGTTCTTC.

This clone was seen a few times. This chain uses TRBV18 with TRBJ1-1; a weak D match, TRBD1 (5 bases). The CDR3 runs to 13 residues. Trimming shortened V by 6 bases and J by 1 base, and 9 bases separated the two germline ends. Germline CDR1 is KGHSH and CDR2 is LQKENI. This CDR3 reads CASSGATNTEAFF. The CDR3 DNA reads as TGTGCCAGCTCTGGGGCAACGAACACTGAAGCTTTCTTT.